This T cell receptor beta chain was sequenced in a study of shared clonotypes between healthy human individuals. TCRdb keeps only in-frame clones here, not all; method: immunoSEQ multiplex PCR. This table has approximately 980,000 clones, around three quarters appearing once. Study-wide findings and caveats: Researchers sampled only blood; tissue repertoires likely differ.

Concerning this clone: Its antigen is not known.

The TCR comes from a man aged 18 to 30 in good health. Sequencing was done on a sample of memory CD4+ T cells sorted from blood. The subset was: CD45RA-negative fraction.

CDR3 sequence: CAWSGGAAYEQYF. The DNA for the CDR3 is TGTGCCTGGAGCGGGGGGGCGGCCTACGAGCAGTACTTC. The J gene is TRBJ2-7, the V gene TRBV30; TRBD2 agrees at 8 bases. The CDR3 consists of 13 residues. Germline V gene sequence: CDR1 GTSNPN, CDR2 SVGIG (reference sequence). J gave up 2 bases and V 3 bases, and 3 bases lay outside the gene matches.